What follows are 25 T cell receptor beta chains derived from one specimen sequenced in a study of control samples from healthy donors and cancer patients. Assay used: immunoSEQ multiplex PCR; TCRdb lists only in-frame clones, some missing. The table lists under 200,000 clones, 85% to 90% of them singletons. Material for sequencing was blood. The receptor set was obtained from a woman aged 30 to 39 in good health.

The V and J genes are TRBV5-1 and TRBJ2-1, with 8 bases fitting TRBD2. Germline trimming cut 3 bases from V and 7 bases from J; bases unmatched to any gene: 15. The CDR3 has 17 amino acids. CDR1 is SGHRS, CDR2 YFSETQ, per germline. As DNA, the CDR3 is TGCGCCAGCAGCTCTGGGATAACTAGCGGAGGCGGGAATGAGCAGTTCTTC. It yields the protein CASSSGITSGGGNEQFF.

This chain joins TRBV12-3 or TRBV12-4 and TRBJ1-2, with D unclear. V was shortened by 0 bases and J by 4 bases, with 6 bases between the two germline ends. The CDR3 is 13 amino acids. The chain's CDR3 is CASSLAPVYGYTF. The CDR3 DNA reads as TGTGCCAGCAGTTTAGCGCCAGTCTATGGCTACACCTTC.

The V and J genes are TRBV2 and TRBJ2-3; TRBD2 agrees at 10 bases. The V gene's germline CDR1 is SNHLY and CDR2 FYNNEI. The CDR3 length is 13 residues. Trimming took 10 bases from V and 1 from J; bases not matched to a gene: 2. The CDR3 spells CATLAGGTDTQYF. Written as DNA, the CDR3 is TGTGCCACGCTAGCGGGGGGCACAGATACGCAGTATTTT.

CDR3 in DNA: TGTGCCAGCAGTTCGACAGGGTTCGCAGATACGCAGTATTTT. It codes for CASSSTGFADTQYF. The chain uses TRBV6-6 and TRBJ2-3; TRBD1 matches 7 bases. V shed 4 bases and J 4 bases; nucleotides not matched to a gene: 5. The CDR3 covers 14 residues. The germline V gene has CDR1 MNHNY and CDR2 SVGAGI (reference sequence).

This clone was counted a single time. This sequence joins TRBV5-1 and TRBJ1-1; 9 bases fit TRBD1. J gave up 7 bases and V 5 bases, and 6 bases lay outside the gene matches. CDR1 and CDR2 from the germline V gene are SGHRS and YFSETQ. The CDR3 consists of 13 residues. The CDR3 bases are TGCGCCAGCAGGAAAACAGGGGGCGGTGAAGCTTTCTTT. Its protein is CASRKTGGGEAFF.

The table lists this clone with a few counts. This chain connects TRBV5-5 to TRBJ2-2, with 7 positions matching TRBD1. The V segment lost 4 bases and the J segment 2 bases; nucleotides outside the gene matches: 2. There are 14 residues in the CDR3. CDR1 and CDR2 (germline): SGHKS, YYEKEE (reference sequence). The CDR3 sequence: CASSRDSNTGELFF. DNA for the CDR3: TGTGCCAGCAGCCGGGACAGCAACACCGGGGAGCTGTTTTTT.

This chain uses TRBV6-5 with TRBJ1-1; 7 bases line up with TRBD1. The CDR3 has 14 residues. Per germline, CDR1 MNHEY and CDR2 SVGAGI. J lost 2 bases, V lost 7 bases, and 7 bases had no gene match. CDR3 sequence: CASTLGQSNTEAFF. The CDR3 DNA is TGTGCCAGCACCCTGGGACAGAGTAACACTGAAGCTTTCTTT.

The rearrangement uses TRBV21-1 and TRBJ1-3. TRBV21-1 is a pseudogene. This CDR3 comprises 16 residues. The chain's CDR3 is CASSKQERVAGNTIYF. In nucleotides, the CDR3 is TGTGCCAGCAGCAAACAGGAACGGGTGGCTGGAAACACCATATATTTT.

The V and J genes are TRBV3-1 (or the pseudogene TRBV3-2) and TRBJ2-7; 11 bases line up with TRBD2. CDR1 and CDR2 (germline): LGHDT, YNNKEL (reference sequence). CDR3 length equals 15 residues. V lost 4 bases, J lost 5 bases, and 7 bases stayed unmatched. In DNA, the CDR3 is TGTGCCAGCAGCCCTACTAGCGGGAGTAGTAACGAGCAGTACTTC. Translated: CASSPTSGSSNEQYF.

The genes are TRBV5-6 and TRBJ2-7, with no clear D. Germline V CDR1 and CDR2: SGHDT, YYEEEE. Trimming pared 4 bases from V and 6 bases from J, leaving 20 bases between. CDR3 length: 15 residues. The CDR3 sequence: CASSIVGPTSSEQYF. The CDR3 DNA reads as TGTGCCAGCAGCATAGTCGGGCCTACCTCTTCCGAGCAGTACTTC.

A note on this clone: The sample has other DNA sequences that encode this CDR3 too. The rearrangement joins TRBV5-1 to TRBJ1-5, with a possible D match to TRBD1 (6 bases). V lost 4 bases and J lost 2, with 10 bases in between. In germline, CDR1 is SGHRS, CDR2 YFSETQ. This CDR3 is 14 amino acids long. CDR3 region: CASSPDSRNQPQHF. Written as DNA, the CDR3 is TGCGCCAGCAGCCCGGACAGCCGCAATCAGCCCCAGCATTTT.

V is TRBV4-1 and J is TRBJ2-3; a possible D gene is TRBD1 (6 bases). This CDR3 has 17 amino acids. The V end lost 7 bases, the J end lost 2 bases, and 22 bases lay between the germline ends. Germline-derived CDR1 and CDR2 are MGHRA and YSYEKL. Written as DNA, the CDR3 is TGCGCCAGCACCCGATCACCGGGACACCCTCCCACAGATACGCAGTATTTT. Protein: CASTRSPGHPPTDTQYF.

The rearrangement uses TRBV7-8 and TRBJ1-2; D gene uncertain. CDR1 and CDR2 (germline): SGHVS, FQNEAQ. There are 15 residues in the CDR3. V was clipped by 1 base and J by 8 bases, with 17 bases between them. CDR3 amino acids: CASSLGAGNGVGYTF. CDR3 in DNA: TGTGCCAGCAGCTTAGGGGCGGGGAACGGGGTAGGCTACACCTTC.

A single count supports this clone. The rearrangement uses TRBV15 and TRBJ1-2; 7 bases agree with TRBD1. From germline, CDR1 is LNHNV and CDR2 YYDKDF (reference sequence). The CDR3 length is 14 residues. Trimming took 5 bases from V and 5 from J; bases not matched to a gene: 8. The CDR3 sequence: CATSRDSVEYGYTF. In DNA, the CDR3 is TGTGCCACCAGCCGGGACAGCGTAGAGTATGGCTACACCTTC.

This clone is a singleton in its sample. The gene calls are TRBV9 and TRBJ2-2; no clear D gene. The germline V and J ends were trimmed by 5 bases and 2 bases, with 4 bases remaining between them. Germline V lookup: CDR1 SGDLS, CDR2 YYNGEE. The length of the CDR3 is 12 residues. CDR3 sequence (DNA): TGTGCCAGCAGACCTAACACCGGGGAGCTGTTTTTT. Its protein product is CASRPNTGELFF.

With respect to this clone: Other DNA sequences from this sample encode an identical CDR3 as well. V gene TRBV27 combines with J gene TRBJ2-3; 10 nucleotides align to TRBD2. CDR3 length equals 15 residues. Trimming at V came to 4 bases and at J to 2 bases, leaving 3 bases not matched to a gene. Germline V gives CDR1 MNHEY, CDR2 SMNVEV (reference sequence). The CDR3 DNA sequence: TGTGCCAGCAGTTCACTAGCGGGGCTCACAGATACGCAGTATTTT. Its protein is CASSSLAGLTDTQYF.

J is TRBJ1-2 and V is TRBV20-1; D is unresolved. CDR1 is DFQATT and CDR2 is SNEGSKA in the germline V gene (reference sequence). This CDR3 spans 11 amino acids. Trimming shortened V by 2 bases and J by 4 bases, and 5 bases separated the two germline ends. The CDR3 sequence is CSARQTYGYTF. The CDR3 DNA sequence: TGCAGTGCTAGACAAACCTATGGCTACACCTTC.

The gene calls are TRBV11-1 and TRBJ1-2; D is uncertain. The germline V gene has CDR1 SGHAT and CDR2 FQDESV (reference sequence). The V and J ends lost 5 bases and 2 bases respectively, with 15 bases between them. The CDR3 runs to 15 residues. DNA of the CDR3: TGTGCCAGCAGCGTCGATGAGACTGCCAACTATGGCTACACCTTC. Amino acids: CASSVDETANYGYTF.

The chain couples TRBV5-6 to TRBJ2-6, with TRBD1 identical over 7 bases. The V gene's germline CDR1 is SGHDT and CDR2 YYEEEE. V was clipped by 4 bases and J by 4 bases; unmatched bases: 8. There are 16 residues in the CDR3. As DNA, the CDR3 is TGTGCCAGCAGCCCAACAGGGGCTGGCGGGGCCAACGTCCTGACTTTC. Translated, it gives CASSPTGAGGANVLTF.

As to this clone: The sample has other DNA sequences that encode this CDR3 too. The chain couples TRBV30 to TRBJ1-1; D gene unclear. Germline V lookup: CDR1 GTSNPN, CDR2 SVGIG (reference sequence). V lost 4 bases and J lost 0, with 21 bases in between. CDR3 length: 17 residues. The CDR3 loop is CAWNTGLSSRMNTEAFF. CDR3 bases: TGTGCCTGGAACACCGGCTTGTCCTCACGCATGAACACTGAAGCTTTCTTT.

The rearrangement joins TRBV29-1 to TRBJ1-2, with 7 bases that match TRBD1. Trimming at V came to 7 bases and at J to 0 bases, leaving 11 bases not matched to a gene. The CDR3 runs to 15 residues. CDR1 and CDR2 (germline): SQVTM, ANQGSEA. The DNA for the CDR3 is TGCAGCGCTATCTCGGGGACAGCCACTAACTATGGCTACACCTTC. Translating it yields CSAISGTATNYGYTF.

This rearrangement joins TRBV6-5 to TRBJ1-1; 8 nucleotides agree with TRBD1. Per the germline V gene, CDR1 is MNHEY and CDR2 is SVGAGI. V lost 2 bases to trimming and J lost 3 bases; unmatched junction nucleotides: 8. There are 16 residues in the CDR3. CDR3 coding DNA: TGTGCCAGCAGTTACACAAGACAGGGGTCCTACACTGAAGCTTTCTTT. Translating it yields CASSYTRQGSYTEAFF.

CDR3 in amino acids: CASSSRLAGRTPQETQYF. CDR3 nucleotide sequence: TGTGCCAGCAGTTCCCGACTAGCGGGACGCACCCCTCAAGAGACCCAGTACTTC. The J gene is TRBJ2-5, the V gene TRBV28, with 11 nucleotides matching TRBD2. V trimming: 4 bases; J trimming: 2 bases; junction bases outside the gene matches: 12. CDR1 and CDR2 from the germline V gene are MDHEN and SYDVKM. This CDR3 has 18 amino acids.

This chain uses TRBV27 with TRBJ2-7; D remains ambiguous. V was pared by 3 bases and J by 5 bases, with 8 bases between. The CDR3 is 12 amino acids. Germline V gives CDR1 MNHEY, CDR2 SMNVEV (reference sequence). Here the CDR3 reads CASSFHGNEQYF. The CDR3 DNA reads TGTGCCAGCAGTTTCCACGGTAACGAGCAGTACTTC.

In its sample, this clone was seen once. The chain recombines TRBV7-2 with TRBJ1-5, with D possibly TRBD1 on 5 matching bases. The CDR3 has 15 residues. Germline loops: CDR1 SGHTA, CDR2 FQGNSA. The V gene lost 0 bases and the J gene lost 3 bases, with 9 bases spanning the gap. CDR3 loop: CASSLARQFNQPQHF. The CDR3 bases are TGTGCCAGCAGCTTAGCAAGACAGTTCAATCAGCCCCAGCATTTT.